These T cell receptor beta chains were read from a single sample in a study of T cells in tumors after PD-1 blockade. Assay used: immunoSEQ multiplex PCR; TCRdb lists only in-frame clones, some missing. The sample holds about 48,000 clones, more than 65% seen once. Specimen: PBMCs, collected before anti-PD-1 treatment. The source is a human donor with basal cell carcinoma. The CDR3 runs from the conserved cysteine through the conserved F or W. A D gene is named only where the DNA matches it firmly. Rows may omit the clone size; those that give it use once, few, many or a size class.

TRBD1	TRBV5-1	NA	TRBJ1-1	TGCGCCAGCAGCGAGGACAGGGCCGGTAGGAGCACTGAAGCTTTCTTT	CASSEDRAGRSTEAFF
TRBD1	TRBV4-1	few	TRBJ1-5	TGCGCCAGCAGCCTCACCGACAGGGCAGGTCAGCCCCAGCATTTT	CASSLTDRAGQPQHF
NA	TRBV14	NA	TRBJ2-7	TGTGCCAGCAGCCCCGGGAGCCAGCAGTACTTC	CASSPGSQQYF
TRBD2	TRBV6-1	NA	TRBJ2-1	TGTGCCAGCAGTGCTAGCGGGGGGAGCTCCTACAATGAGCAGTTCTTC	CASSASGGSSYNEQFF
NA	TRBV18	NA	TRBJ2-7	TGTGCCAGCTCACCAAATAGCCAGGGCTACGAGCAGTACTTC	CASSPNSQGYEQYF
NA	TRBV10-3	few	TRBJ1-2	TGTGCCATCAGAGAATTGCCGTTGGACCATGGCGCTAACTATGGCTACACCTTC	CAIRELPLDHGANYGYTF
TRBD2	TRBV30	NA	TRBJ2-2	TGTGCCTGGAGTGTCAATCCCAGCGGGGGGGCCGCCGGGGAGCTGTTTTTT	CAWSVNPSGGAAGELFF
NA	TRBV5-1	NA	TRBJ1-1	TGCGCCAGCAGCCACCCAGGGACCGGTGGGAACACTGAAGCTTTCTTT	CASSHPGTGGNTEAFF
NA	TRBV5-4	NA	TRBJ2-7	TGTGCCAGCAGCTTAGGGGACCCCTCCTACGAGCAGTACTTC	CASSLGDPSYEQYF
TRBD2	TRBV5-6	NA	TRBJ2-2	TGTGCCAGCAGCTTGGGACTAGCGGGGACCGGGGAGCTGTTTTTT	CASSLGLAGTGELFF
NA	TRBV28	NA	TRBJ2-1	TGTGCCAGCAGTTTACTTGGGGGGGGCCTCGGCAATGAGCAGTTCTTC	CASSLLGGGLGNEQFF
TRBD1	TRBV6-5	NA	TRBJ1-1	TGTGCCAGCAGTAGGGGGCACACTGAAGCTTTCTTT	CASSRGHTEAFF
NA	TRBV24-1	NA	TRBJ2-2	TGTGCCACCAGTGATGCAGGGGTTGACACCGGGGAGCTGTTTTTT	CATSDAGVDTGELFF
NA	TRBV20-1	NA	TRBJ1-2	TGCAGCTCAAATACTAACTATGGCTACACCTTC	CSSNTNYGYTF
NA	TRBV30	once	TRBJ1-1	TGTGCCTGGAGTGCGGCAGGAACTGAAGCTTTCTTT	CAWSAAGTEAFF
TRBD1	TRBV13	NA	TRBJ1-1	TGTGCCAGCAGCGCCCGGGACAGGACTGAAGCTTTCTTT	CASSARDRTEAFF
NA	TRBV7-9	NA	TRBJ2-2	TGTGCCAGCAGCCGGGACACACGAAACCAGCTGTTTTTT	CASSRDTRNQLFF
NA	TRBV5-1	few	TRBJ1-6	TGCGCCAGCAGCTTGGAACAGACTTCACCCCTCCACTTT	CASSLEQTSPLHF
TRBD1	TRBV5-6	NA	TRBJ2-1	TGTGCCAGCATTCGGACAGGGGCCTACAATGAGCAGTTCTTC	CASIRTGAYNEQFF
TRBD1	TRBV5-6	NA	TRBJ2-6	TGTGCCAGCAGCTGGGACAGGGGTAGCTGGTCCTCTGGGGCCAACGTCCTGACTTTC	CASSWDRGSWSSGANVLTF
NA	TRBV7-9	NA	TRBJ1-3	TGTGCCAGCAGCTTGGACAGTAACTCTGGAAACACCATATATTTT	CASSLDSNSGNTIYF
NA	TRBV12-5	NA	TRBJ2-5	TGTGCTAGCGAACTGACAGGTACTGAGACCCAGTACTTC	CASELTGTETQYF
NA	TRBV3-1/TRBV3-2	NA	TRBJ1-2	TGTGCCAGCAGCCAAGGAAGTGGCTACACCTTC	CASSQGSGYTF
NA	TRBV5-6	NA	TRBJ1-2	TGTGCCAGCAGCCTGGTAGGGGACGGCTACACCTTC	CASSLVGDGYTF
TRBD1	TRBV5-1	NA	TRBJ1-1	TGCGCCAGCAGCTTGGGCGACAGGGGTAAGAACACTGAAGCTTTCTTT	CASSLGDRGKNTEAFF
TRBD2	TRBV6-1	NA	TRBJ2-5	TGTGCCAGCAGTGAATCCGGGGGTAGCGGGGCTGAGACCCAGTACTTC	CASSESGGSGAETQYF
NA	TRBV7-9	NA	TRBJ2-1	TGTGCCAGCAGCGAAGGACCCGACCCCTACAATGAGCAGTTCTTC	CASSEGPDPYNEQFF
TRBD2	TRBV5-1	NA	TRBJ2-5	TGCGCCAGCAGCTTGTCCTATAGCGGGGGAGAAGAGACCCAGTACTTC	CASSLSYSGGEETQYF
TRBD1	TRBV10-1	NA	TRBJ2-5	TGCGCCAGGTGGGACAGGGGGAACCAAGAGACCCAGTACTTC	CARWDRGNQETQYF
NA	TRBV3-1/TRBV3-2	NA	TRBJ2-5	TGTGCCAGCAGCCAAGAAGGCGGGGCGGGAGAGACCCAGTACTTC	CASSQEGGAGETQYF
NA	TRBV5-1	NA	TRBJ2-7	TGCGCCAGCAGCAAAGACGGACAGTGGTCCTACGAGCAGTACTTC	CASSKDGQWSYEQYF
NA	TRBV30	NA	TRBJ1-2	TGTGCCTGGAGTGCCCTGCATCGGGCTCCAAACTATGGCTACACCTTC	CAWSALHRAPNYGYTF
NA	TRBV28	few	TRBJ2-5	TGTGCCAGCCTAAACTCCTTTGGGGAAGAGACCCAGTACTTC	CASLNSFGEETQYF
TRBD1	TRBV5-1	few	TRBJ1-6	TGCGCCAGCAGCTCCGGACAGGGAGGTTCACCCCTCCACTTT	CASSSGQGGSPLHF
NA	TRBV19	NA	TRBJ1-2	TGTGCCAGTACCCCGGCGGGGGCGAGAAGTGGCTACACCTTC	CASTPAGARSGYTF
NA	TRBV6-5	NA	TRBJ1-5	TGTGCCAGCAGTTTGGGATATAGCAATCAGCCCCAGCATTTT	CASSLGYSNQPQHF
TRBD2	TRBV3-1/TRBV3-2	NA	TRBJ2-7	TGTGCCAGCAGCATAAGTGGCGGGGGGGCCATCGAGCAGTACTTC	CASSISGGGAIEQYF
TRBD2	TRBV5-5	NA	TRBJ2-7	TGTGCCAGCAGCTCCCTAGCGGGGGGGGTCGAGCAGTACTTC	CASSSLAGGVEQYF
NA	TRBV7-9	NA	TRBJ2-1	TGTGCCAGCAGCTCACCATCCCGACTAGGAGTATTGGATGAGCAGTTCTTC	CASSSPSRLGVLDEQFF
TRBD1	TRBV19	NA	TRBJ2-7	TGTGCCAGTAGTATAAAGACAGGGGTCGAGCAGTACTTC	CASSIKTGVEQYF
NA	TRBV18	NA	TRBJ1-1	TGTGCCAGCTCACGCAGGGAGCTTGAAGCTTTCTTT	CASSRRELEAFF
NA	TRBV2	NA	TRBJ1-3	TGTGCCAGCAGTTCCTCAGACACCATATATTTT	CASSSSDTIYF
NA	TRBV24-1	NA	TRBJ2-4	TGTGCCACCAGTGATCCTACAGGTGGGGTAAACATTCAGTACTTC	CATSDPTGGVNIQYF
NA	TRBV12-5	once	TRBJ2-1	TGTGCTAGTGGTTTGGTGGTGGGCAGCTCCTACAATGAGCAGTTCTTC	CASGLVVGSSYNEQFF
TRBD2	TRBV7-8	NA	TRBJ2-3	TGTGCCAGCAGCTTAAGCGGGGGGGCCGGAACAGATACGCAGTATTTT	CASSLSGGAGTDTQYF
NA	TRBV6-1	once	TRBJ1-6	TGTGCCAGCAGTGAAGAAGTTTTGGCACCCCTCCACTTT	CASSEEVLAPLHF
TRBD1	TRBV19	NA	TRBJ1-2	TGTGCCAGTACCCCTGGGACAGCGATCGGCTACACCTTC	CASTPGTAIGYTF
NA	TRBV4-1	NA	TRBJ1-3	TGCGCCAGCAGCCAAGTAGGGACTGGTGGAAACACCATATATTTT	CASSQVGTGGNTIYF
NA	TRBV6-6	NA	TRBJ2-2	TGTGCCAGCAAGGAGGGGGGGGGCTCCGGGGAGCTGTTTTTT	CASKEGGGSGELFF
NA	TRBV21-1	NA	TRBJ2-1	TGTGCCAGCAGCAAATTTCAAGCGGGGGGTCTACCCTACAATGAGCAGTTCTTC	CASSKFQAGGLPYNEQFF
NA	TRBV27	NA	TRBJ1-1	TGTGCCAGCAGTTTATACCCGACGACCAGGAGGTTCACTGAAGCTTTCTTT	CASSLYPTTRRFTEAFF